These T cell receptor beta chains were read from a single sample in a study of cytomegalovirus exposure and HLA in healthy donors. Assay: immunoSEQ multiplex PCR; the TCRdb copy retains only in-frame clones and omits some. The repertoire includes about 200,000 clones, around 80% of them detected once, and about 3.1% sits in the top ten. Input material: PBMCs. All receptors come from a young man in good health and CMV-seronegative. Each CDR3 is given with its conserved first and last residue. The order of the fields is J gene, V gene, clone size, D gene, CDR3 protein, CDR3 DNA. A D gene is named only where the DNA matches it firmly. The size entry is marked missing in some rows and otherwise reads once, few, many or a size class.

j_gene: TRBJ2-3; v_gene: TRBV7-6; abundance: -; d_gene: TRBD2; CDR3aa: CASSFGGGVTDTQYF; CDR3nt: TGTGCCAGCAGCTTTGGCGGGGGTGTAACAGATACGCAGTATTTT
j_gene: TRBJ1-2; v_gene: TRBV28; abundance: -; d_gene: TRBD1; CDR3aa: CASSLPDRDRAGGRVGFYGYTF; CDR3nt: TGTGCCAGCAGTTTACCGGACAGGGATCGGGCGGGTGGCCGGGTGGGGTTCTATGGCTACACCTTC
j_gene: TRBJ1-6; v_gene: TRBV4-1; abundance: -; d_gene: TRBD1; CDR3aa: CASSQDFYRGRRGNSPLHF; CDR3nt: TGCGCCAGCAGCCAAGATTTTTACAGGGGGCGCCGGGGTAATTCACCCCTCCACTTT
j_gene: TRBJ2-7; v_gene: TRBV27; abundance: -; d_gene: TRBD1; CDR3aa: CASSAIRDRASYEQYF; CDR3nt: TGTGCCAGCAGTGCTATCCGGGACAGGGCGTCCTACGAGCAGTACTTC
j_gene: TRBJ1-1; v_gene: TRBV2; abundance: -; d_gene: TRBD1; CDR3aa: CAGEGAHTEAFF; CDR3nt: TGTGCCGGCGAGGGGGCCCACACTGAAGCTTTCTTT
j_gene: TRBJ1-1; v_gene: TRBV5-4; abundance: few; d_gene: TRBD1; CDR3aa: CASSFGSGGNGAFF; CDR3nt: TGTGCCAGCAGCTTCGGGTCAGGGGGGAATGGAGCTTTCTTT
j_gene: TRBJ2-1; v_gene: TRBV11-2; abundance: -; d_gene: TRBD1; CDR3aa: CASSSPGQTNNEQFF; CDR3nt: TGTGCCAGCAGCTCCCCGGGACAGACTAACAATGAGCAGTTCTTC
j_gene: TRBJ1-2; v_gene: TRBV6-5; abundance: once; d_gene: -; CDR3aa: CASSYTAPGGNYGYTF; CDR3nt: TGTGCCAGCAGTTATACGGCGCCGGGGGGGAACTATGGCTACACCTTC
j_gene: TRBJ2-1; v_gene: TRBV27; abundance: once; d_gene: TRBD2; CDR3aa: CASKAGGINEQFF; CDR3nt: TGTGCCAGCAAAGCGGGGGGGATCAATGAGCAGTTCTTC
j_gene: TRBJ2-6; v_gene: TRBV7-2; abundance: few; d_gene: -; CDR3aa: CASSLVAPGSSGASVLTF; CDR3nt: TGTGCCAGCAGCTTAGTTGCCCCGGGTAGCTCTGGGGCCAGCGTCCTGACTTTC
j_gene: TRBJ1-1; v_gene: TRBV7-6; abundance: -; d_gene: TRBD1; CDR3aa: CASSTGGAPTEAFF; CDR3nt: TGTGCCAGCAGCACAGGGGGCGCTCCCACTGAAGCTTTCTTT
j_gene: TRBJ2-2; v_gene: TRBV4-1; abundance: -; d_gene: TRBD2; CDR3aa: CASSQLLGLAGAKRRTGELFF; CDR3nt: TGCGCCAGCAGCCAACTTTTGGGACTAGCGGGCGCTAAAAGGCGGACCGGGGAGCTGTTTTTT
j_gene: TRBJ2-6; v_gene: TRBV25-1; abundance: -; d_gene: TRBD1; CDR3aa: CASSDVGTGRPGASVLTF; CDR3nt: TGTGCCAGCAGTGACGTCGGGACAGGGAGGCCTGGGGCCAGCGTCCTGACTTTC
j_gene: TRBJ2-5; v_gene: TRBV29-1; abundance: -; d_gene: TRBD1; CDR3aa: CSVGFGTAQETQYF; CDR3nt: TGCAGCGTTGGTTTTGGGACAGCCCAAGAGACCCAGTACTTC
j_gene: TRBJ1-3; v_gene: TRBV9; abundance: -; d_gene: TRBD1; CDR3aa: CASSERDSSGNTIYF; CDR3nt: TGTGCCAGCAGCGAGAGGGACAGCTCTGGAAACACCATATATTTT
j_gene: TRBJ2-6; v_gene: TRBV6-1; abundance: -; d_gene: -; CDR3aa: CASSEVRVGTNVLTF; CDR3nt: TGTGCCAGCAGTGAAGTCCGGGTTGGCACCAACGTCCTGACTTTC
j_gene: TRBJ1-2; v_gene: TRBV6-5; abundance: -; d_gene: -; CDR3aa: CASSWREGGNYGYTF; CDR3nt: TGTGCCAGCAGTTGGAGGGAGGGGGGGAACTATGGCTACACCTTC
j_gene: TRBJ1-4; v_gene: TRBV2; abundance: -; d_gene: TRBD1; CDR3aa: CASSERTGANEKLFF; CDR3nt: TGTGCCAGCAGTGAACGGACAGGTGCTAATGAAAAACTGTTTTTT
j_gene: TRBJ2-2; v_gene: TRBV6-1; abundance: -; d_gene: -; CDR3aa: CASSDRVRELFF; CDR3nt: TGTGCCAGCAGTGATCGCGTGCGGGAGCTGTTTTTT
j_gene: TRBJ2-7; v_gene: TRBV5-4; abundance: -; d_gene: TRBD2; CDR3aa: CASSLNRGGEQYF; CDR3nt: TGTGCCAGCAGCTTGAATCGGGGGGGCGAGCAGTACTTC
j_gene: TRBJ2-7; v_gene: TRBV6-6; abundance: -; d_gene: TRBD1; CDR3aa: CASSYLGQGYEQYF; CDR3nt: TGTGCCAGCAGTTACCTAGGACAGGGCTACGAGCAGTACTTC